Below, 20 T cell receptor beta chains from the same sample are listed, as sequenced in a study of T cell responses to AZD1222 COVID-19 vaccine. Method: immunoSEQ multiplex PCR; TCRdb's copy keeps in-frame clones and lacks some. The sample consists of 140,000 to 150,000 clones, about 90% of them appearing once. The material was peripheral blood, obtained 28 days after the second AZD1222 dose. These receptors were collected from an adult who received the AZD1222 COVID-19 vaccine.

The chain recombines TRBV2 with TRBJ1-2; D is ambiguous. Germline CDR1 is SNHLY and CDR2 is FYNNEI. The CDR3 length is 15 residues. V lost 1 base, J lost 6 bases, and 15 bases lay in between. Written as DNA, the CDR3 is TGTGCCAGCAGTGAAGTCGCAGAGACAATGGATGGCTACACCTTC. Translation gives CASSEVAETMDGYTF. Looking up the rest from reference TRBV2 and TRBJ1-2 gives the full variable domain: EPEVTQTPSHQVTQMGQEVILRCVPISNHLYFYWYRQILGQKVEFLVSFYNNEISEKSEIFDDQFSVERPDGSNFTLKIRSTKLEDSAMYFCASSEVAETMDGYTFGSGTRLTVV.

This clone was counted a single time. The chain recombines TRBV11-2 with TRBJ2-3; no reliable D call. V lost 5 bases, J lost 6 bases, and 6 bases lay in between. The CDR3 contains 11 residues. The germline CDR1 and CDR2 sequences are SGHAT and FQNNGV. In DNA form, the CDR3 reads TGTGCCAGCAGCCCGGCGGATACGCAGTATTTT. Its translation: CASSPADTQYF.

The J gene is TRBJ1-4, the V gene TRBV7-2; no definite D call. V was cut by 0 bases and J by 4 bases, with 21 bases left in between. The V gene's germline CDR1 is SGHTA and CDR2 FQGNSA. The CDR3 extends over 19 amino acids. The CDR3 sequence is CASSLAKRVGGLRNEKLFF. The CDR3 nucleotides read TGTGCCAGCAGCTTAGCGAAAAGGGTCGGAGGGTTACGTAATGAAAAACTGTTTTTT.

The CDR3 loop is CASSHHLQGKGGDTQYF. CDR3 nucleotide sequence: TGTGCCAGCAGCCACCACTTACAGGGGAAAGGAGGAGATACGCAGTATTTT. J is TRBJ2-3 and V is TRBV3-1 (or the pseudogene TRBV3-2), with 7 positions matching TRBD1. CDR3 length: 17 amino acids. Germline V gene data show CDR1 as LGHDT and CDR2 as YNNKEL (reference sequence). Trimming cost V 3 bases and J 5 bases; bases outside gene matches: 14.

The V and J genes are TRBV10-3 and TRBJ2-7, with 8 bases fitting TRBD2. Per the germline V gene, CDR1 is ENHRY and CDR2 is SYGVKD. There are 14 residues in the CDR3. V lost 5 bases and J lost 5; bases outside the gene matches: 8. CDR3 region: CAISFQRERHEQYF. The CDR3 DNA sequence: TGTGCCATCAGTTTCCAGCGGGAGCGTCACGAGCAGTACTTC.

The gene calls are TRBV7-2 and TRBJ1-4, with no clear D. The V end lost 5 bases, the J end lost 0 bases, and 10 bases lay between the germline ends. This CDR3 comprises 15 residues. Per the germline V gene, CDR1 is SGHTA and CDR2 is FQGNSA. The CDR3 DNA sequence: TGTGCCAGCAGCCGTGACGGATCAACTAATGAAAAACTGTTTTTT. It yields the protein CASSRDGSTNEKLFF.

The rearrangement uses TRBV5-1 and TRBJ2-3; 7 positions agree with TRBD2. J gave up 5 bases and V 4 bases, and 7 bases lay outside the gene matches. The CDR3 spans 14 residues. Germline-derived CDR1 and CDR2 are SGHRS and YFSETQ. CDR3 coding DNA: TGCGCCAGCAGCGATCAGCGGGGAATAGATACGCAGTATTTT. This encodes CASSDQRGIDTQYF.

V gene TRBV5-1 combines with J gene TRBJ2-1; TRBD2 aligns across 8 bases. From germline, CDR1 is SGHRS and CDR2 YFSETQ. The trim removed 4 bases at V and 7 bases at J, leaving 10 bases unmatched. The CDR3 spans 15 residues. This chain's CDR3 is CASSQGGGRLNEQFF. In nucleotides, the CDR3 is TGCGCCAGCAGCCAGGGCGGGGGGCGTTTGAATGAGCAGTTCTTC.

V and J are TRBV11-2 and TRBJ2-7; D not resolved. This CDR3 has 18 amino acids. The ends were cut back, 1 base at V and 1 base at J, with 20 bases in the middle. Germline V gene data show CDR1 as SGHAT and CDR2 as FQNNGV. This chain's CDR3 is CASSLAHRAATISYEQYF. DNA of the CDR3: TGTGCCAGCAGCTTAGCCCATCGGGCAGCCACTATTTCCTACGAGCAGTACTTC.

This rearrangement joins TRBV7-2 to TRBJ2-7; no reliable D call. The CDR3 is 12 residues long. V lost 1 base and J 7 bases, leaving 8 bases between the germline ends. Germline V lookup: CDR1 SGHTA, CDR2 FQGNSA. The CDR3 nucleotides are TGTGCCAGCAGCTTAGTTCCCCGGGAGCAGTACTTC. This translates into CASSLVPREQYF.

The gene calls are TRBV2 and TRBJ1-5; 7 bases fit TRBD1. V gave up 6 bases and J gave up 3 bases; unmatched junction bases: 8. Germline values: CDR1 SNHLY, CDR2 FYNNEI. The CDR3 has 15 amino acids. The CDR3 nucleotides are TGTGCCAGCAGCGGGGGGAGGGGGCCCAATCAGCCCCAGCATTTT. Translation gives CASSGGRGPNQPQHF.

The chain carries TRBV11-2 and TRBJ1-1; 8 bases match TRBD1. CDR1 and CDR2 from the germline V gene are SGHAT and FQNNGV. CDR3 size: 15 residues. V shed 6 bases, J shed 4 bases, and the junction held 10 bases outside the gene matches. CDR3 nucleotides: TGTGCCAGCAGAAAGCTCAGGGGGCCGCGCACTGAAGCTTTCTTT. Translating it yields CASRKLRGPRTEAFF.

The chain is built from TRBV5-1 and TRBJ2-7; TRBD1 matches 8 bases. This CDR3 is built from 14 residues. Trimming at V came to 4 bases and at J to 2 bases, leaving 5 bases not matched to a gene. CDR1 SGHRS and CDR2 YFSETQ come from the germline V gene. The CDR3 spells CASSTGTGAYEQYF. CDR3 DNA sequence: TGCGCCAGCAGCACCGGGACAGGAGCCTACGAGCAGTACTTC.

In DNA form, the CDR3 reads TGTGCCAGCAGCCAAGAAGAAGGCAGGGCGGGCAATCAGCCCCAGCATTTT. Translation: CASSQEEGRAGNQPQHF. The V call is TRBV3-1 (or the pseudogene TRBV3-2), the J call TRBJ1-5; a possible D gene is TRBD1 (5 bases). Germline lookup yields CDR1 LGHDT and CDR2 YNNKEL (reference sequence). V lost 0 bases and J 2 bases, leaving 14 bases between the germline ends. This CDR3 is 17 amino acids long.

The V and J genes are TRBV10-3 and TRBJ2-1; 7 nucleotides agree with TRBD1. Germline CDR1 ENHRY, CDR2 SYGVKD. V trimming: 5 bases; J trimming: 9 bases; junction bases outside the gene matches: 7. The CDR3 length is 13 residues. CDR3: CAISTTGDSEQFF. The CDR3 DNA follows: TGTGCCATCAGTACAACAGGGGACAGTGAGCAGTTCTTC.

The J gene is TRBJ2-7, the V gene TRBV7-2, with D possibly TRBD1 on 6 matching bases. The CDR3 totals 16 residues. V dropped 6 bases and J dropped 1 base, with 19 bases sitting between them. Germline V gene lookup returns CDR1 SGHTA and CDR2 FQGNSA. The CDR3, as DNA: TGTGCCAGCAGTAGTAGGGGGACACTTGTTTCCTACGAGCAGTACTTC. Residues: CASSSRGTLVSYEQYF.

The rearrangement uses TRBV4-3 and TRBJ2-1, with 9 bases lining up with TRBD2. This CDR3 region has 18 residues. CDR1 is LGHNA and CDR2 is YSLEER in the germline V gene. After removal of 5 bases from V and 5 bases from J, the junction contained 16 bases not matched to a gene. The DNA of the CDR3 is TGCGCCAGCAGCTCAAGAATAAGTAGCGGGGGAGTTCACAATGAGCAGTTCTTC. This gives the protein CASSSRISSGGVHNEQFF.

This clone occurred once. The chain combines TRBV5-5 with TRBJ1-2; D not certain. V was cut by 4 bases and J by 3 bases, with 13 bases left in between. The CDR3 length is 14 residues. CDR1 is SGHKS and CDR2 is YYEKEE in the germline V gene (reference sequence). As DNA, the CDR3 is TGTGCCAGCAGCCTGAAGGCACAAGACTATGGCTACACCTTC. Translating gives CASSLKAQDYGYTF.

The chain is built from TRBV15 and TRBJ1-2; TRBD1 might be the D (6 bases). This CDR3 has 16 amino acids. Trimming pared 5 bases from V and 7 bases from J, leaving 23 bases between. From germline, CDR1 is LNHNV and CDR2 YYDKDF (reference sequence). Written as DNA, the CDR3 is TGTGCCACCAGCGAGGGGCGGGGGGCAAGGATCGGTGGCTACACCTTC. Translating it yields CATSEGRGARIGGYTF.

V usage is TRBV5-5 and J usage is TRBJ1-5; D unclear. V lost 2 bases and J 5 bases, leaving 14 bases between the germline ends. This CDR3 has 15 amino acids. The germline V gene has CDR1 SGHKS and CDR2 YYEKEE (reference sequence). The CDR3 region has the DNA TGTGCCAGCAGCTTTGACGGGTCGCCGGATCAGCCCCAGCATTTT. This gives the protein CASSFDGSPDQPQHF.